A single sample is the source of the 5 T cell receptor beta chains below, sequenced in a study of blood T cells in healthy people across ages. A second PCR of roughly 7 to 11 cycles used a sample-barcoded 5' primer and a J-beta primer mix. TCRdb re-analysed the 5' RACE reads in MiXCR, keeping a single row per CDR3 protein. The sample includes 850,000 to 1,100,000 distinct CDR3 sequences, more than 30% of them seen just once. Sequenced sample: blood. The receptors here all came from a man aged 18 to 30 in good health.

V gene TRBV10-3 combines with J gene TRBJ1-4; no clear D gene. V lost 2 bases, J lost 0 bases, and 10 bases lay in between. The CDR3 covers 16 residues. Germline loops: CDR1 ENHRY, CDR2 SYGVKD. The CDR3 reads CAISESSGTTNEKLFF. CDR3 DNA sequence: TGTGCCATCAGTGAGAGTAGCGGGACAACTAATGAAAAACTGTTTTTT.

This clonotype was seen at least ten times. The chain combines TRBV12-3 or TRBV12-4 with TRBJ2-3; 7 positions match TRBD1. The CDR3 totals 14 residues. With V trimmed by 4 bases and J by 5 bases, 6 bases remained unmatched. CDR3 amino acids: CASSWGQPGDTQYF. The DNA of the CDR3 is TGTGCCAGCAGTTGGGGACAGCCGGGAGATACGCAGTATTTT.

The V call is TRBV13, the J call TRBJ1-1; D is unresolved. V dropped 3 bases and J dropped 5 bases, with 7 bases sitting between them. CDR3 length equals 12 residues. Looked up from germline, CDR1 is PRHDT and CDR2 is FYEKMQ (reference sequence). CDR3: CASSFKGTEAFF. CDR3 bases: TGTGCCAGCAGCTTCAAGGGTACTGAAGCTTTCTTT.

The gene calls are TRBV2 and TRBJ1-2; no reliable D call. V was clipped by 7 bases and J by 2 bases, with 17 bases between them. Germline lookup yields CDR1 SNHLY and CDR2 FYNNEI. The CDR3 is 15 amino acids. The CDR3 DNA reads as TGTGCCAGCACTAGAGATGGGTCCACCAACTATGGCTACACCTTC. Its protein product is CASTRDGSTNYGYTF. The full variable domain, rest sourced from reference TRBV2 and TRBJ1-2, is EPEVTQTPSHQVTQMGQEVILRCVPISNHLYFYWYRQILGQKVEFLVSFYNNEISEKSEIFDDQFSVERPDGSNFTLKIRSTKLEDSAMYFCASTRDGSTNYGYTFGSGTRLTVV.

The J gene is TRBJ2-3, the V gene TRBV28; D may be TRBD2 (5 bases). Germline lookup yields CDR1 MDHEN and CDR2 SYDVKM. V lost 7 bases to trimming and J lost 1 base, with 18 bases between them. There are 16 residues in the CDR3. CDR3 in amino acids: CASTPGDPGGTDTQYF. As DNA, the CDR3 is TGTGCCAGCACCCCAGGAGACCCCGGGGGCACAGATACGCAGTATTTT. Full variable domain (rest looked up from reference TRBV28 and TRBJ2-3): DVKVTQSSRYLVKRTGEKVFLECVQDMDHENMFWYRQDPGLGLRLIYFSYDVKMKEKGDIPEGYSVSREKKERFSLILESASTNQTSMYLCASTPGDPGGTDTQYFGPGTRLTVL.